This entry features one T cell receptor (beta chain) sequence. What it recognizes is unknown. The data belong to a study of T cells in Graves' hyperthyroidism and ophthalmopathy. Trimming at V came to 2 bases and at J to 6 bases, leaving 3 bases not matched to a gene. The CDR3 runs 14 residues. RNA transcripts yielded amplified TCR beta CDR3 regions. The study used the HTBI primer set for a first-round RT-PCR of the TCR CDR3. MiXCR was run by TCRdb on the multiplex PCR reads, yielding one entry per CDR3 protein. Of a few hundred thousand distinct CDR3 sequences detected, around 21% appear once; the ten largest clones hold around a quarter. Findings and caveats of the study: Blood samples included most of the expanded thyroid clonotypes exceeding 0.001. Ophthalmopathy, which appeared later, was predicted by the model a median about 6.8 months before onset.

Calling Graves' hyperthyroidism stable meant ophthalmopathy did not progress within 18 months. Exclusion followed for patients with uncontrolled infection, other autoimmune disease, pregnancy or lactation. The material sequenced was blood. This rearrangement joins TRBV12-3 or TRBV12-4 to TRBJ2-7; 11 positions agree with TRBD2. The receptor was derived from a man younger than 30 with Graves' hyperthyroidism. CDR3 in amino acids: CASSLTSGSVEQYF. CDR3 nucleotide sequence: TGTGCCAGCAGTTTAACTAGCGGGAGTGTCGAGCAGTACTTC.